These 15 T cell receptor beta chains originate from one sample sequenced in a study of tumor and adjacent non-tumor tissue in lung cancer. A modified ARM-PCR protocol with three rounds of nested PCR amplified TCRbeta. MiXCR, run by TCRdb on the multiplex PCR reads, gives a single entry per CDR3 protein. The sample contains about 93,000 distinct CDR3 sequences, about 66% of which appear only once. No cell sorting was done before RNA was extracted from the tissue. Sequenced sample: lung tumor tissue. The origin of the receptors is a man in his sixties with non-small cell lung cancer.

About this clonotype itself: A much larger clone lies one base from this, so it may be a read error. The V and J genes are TRBV5-1 and TRBJ2-2, with D perhaps TRBD2 (5 bases). Deletions cut 2 bases from V and 0 bases from J, with 8 bases between. The length of the CDR3 is 15 residues. Germline V gene data show CDR1 as SGHRS and CDR2 as YFSETQ. Here the CDR3 reads CASSFGLTNTGELFF. The CDR3 DNA is TGCGCCAGCAGCTTTGGACTGACGAACACCGGGGAGCTGTTTTTT.

The chain uses TRBV12-3 or TRBV12-4 and TRBJ2-3; 10 nucleotides line up with TRBD2. V shed 2 bases, J shed 0 bases, and the junction held 5 bases outside the gene matches. The CDR3 totals 17 residues. DNA of the CDR3: TGTGCCAGCAGTTTACTAGCGGGAGTGCAGAGCACAGATACGCAGTATTTT. Its translation: CASSLLAGVQSTDTQYF.

Worth noting for this clonotype: This may come from a read error, since a much larger clone is one base off. This chain connects TRBV5-4 to TRBJ2-5; D is unclear. The CDR3 sequence is 14 residues long. Looked up from germline, CDR1 is SGHNT and CDR2 is YYREEE (reference sequence). This CDR3 reads CASSLGSPQEAQYF. Written as DNA, the CDR3 is TGTGCCAGCAGCTTGGGCTCGCCGCAAGAGGCCCAGTACTTC.

As concerns this clonotype: Here the CDR3 omits its conserved ending phenylalanine or tryptophan, so a read error is the likely source. The chain joins TRBV6-1 to TRBJ1-6; D is perhaps TRBD1 (5 bases). With 6 bases removed from V and 13 bases from J, the gap between germline ends came to 22 bases. Germline CDR1 reads MNHNS; CDR2 reads SASEGT. The CDR3 has 15 amino acids. In nucleotides, the CDR3 is TGTGCCAGCAGGAGGGCGGGGGAGGCGAGTTCGCCCCTCCACTCT. As protein: CASRRAGEASSPLHS.

As concerns this clonotype: It may be a read error: a sequence one base away is much more abundant. The V call is TRBV5-3, the J call TRBJ1-2; D call uncertain. TRBV5-3 is given ORF status, its function remaining uncertain. The CDR3 contains 14 residues. The DNA for the CDR3 is TGTGCCAGAAGCCCGCGGGCGGTTCACTATGTCTACACCTTC. This sequence encodes CARSPRAVHYVYTF.

Of note for this clonotype: The junction departs from germline at one end; a sequencing error may be responsible. V and J are TRBV6-5 and TRBJ1-6; no clear D. This CDR3 region has 13 residues. Per germline, CDR1 MNHEY and CDR2 SVGAGI. The CDR3 spells CARCPYPNSPLHF. CDR3 nucleotide sequence: TGTGCCAGGTGCCCATACCCCAATTCGCCCCTCCACTTT.

A single count supports this clonotype. An end of the junction does not agree with germline; a read error may underlie this. J is TRBJ2-3 and V is TRBV11-2; D is ambiguous. The CDR3 has 13 amino acids. The germline V gene encodes CDR1 SGHAT and CDR2 FQNNGV. CDR3 amino acids: CTSTETGTDTQCF. CDR3 bases: TGTACCAGTACCGAGACGGGCACAGATACGCAGTGTTTT.

To note about this clonotype: The junction shows a germline mismatch at one end, possibly a read error. The chain couples TRBV11-1 to TRBJ1-1; D unresolved. The CDR3 has 14 amino acids. Looked up from germline, CDR1 is SGHAT and CDR2 is FQDESV (reference sequence). CDR3 sequence: CTSSLSAGGTEAFF. The CDR3 region has the DNA TGTACCAGTAGCTTATCGGCGGGCGGGACTGAAGCTTTCTTT. The variable domain in full, completed from reference TRBV11-1 and TRBJ1-1, reads EAEVAQSPRYKITEKSQAVAFWCDPISGHATLYWYRQILGQGPELLVQFQDESVVDDSQLPKDRFSAERLKGVDSTLKIQPAELGDSAMYLCTSSLSAGGTEAFFGQGTRLTVV.

The genes are TRBV11-2 and TRBJ1-1, with D tentatively TRBD1 (5 bases). The CDR3 runs to 16 residues. Germline CDR1 reads SGHAT; CDR2 reads FQNNGV. V was cut by 5 bases and J by 1 base, with 17 bases left in between. As DNA, the CDR3 is TGTGCCAGCAGCCCCGGGACCCTCATTGAGAACACTGAAGCTTTCTTT. Its protein is CASSPGTLIENTEAFF.

This chain joins TRBV5-1 and TRBJ2-1, with unresolved D. CDR3 length: 15 residues. With 0 bases removed from V and 10 bases from J, the gap between germline ends came to 17 bases. CDR1 SGHRS and CDR2 YFSETQ come from the germline V gene. CDR3 nucleotides: TGCGCCAGCAGCTTGGATCAAGCCGGGCTCGGGGAGCAGTTCTTC. Its translation: CASSLDQAGLGEQFF. The whole variable domain, filled in from reference TRBV5-1 and TRBJ2-1, reads KAGVTQTPRYLIKTRGQQVTLSCSPISGHRSVSWYQQTPGQGLQFLFEYFSETQRNKGNFPGRFSGRQFSNSRSEMNVSTLELGDSALYLCASSLDQAGLGEQFFGPGTRLTVL.

This chain joins TRBV6-5 and TRBJ1-5; possibly TRBD1 for D (5 bases). Trimming stripped 10 bases from V and 4 bases from J, with 17 bases between. The CDR3 has 14 residues. The germline V gene encodes CDR1 MNHEY and CDR2 SVGAGI. CDR3 nucleotides: TGTGCCAACCAAGCAGGGCTGGGGAATCAGCCCCAGCATTTT. Protein product: CANQAGLGNQPQHF.

The chain is built from TRBV6-1 and TRBJ1-2, with 9 bases fitting TRBD1. CDR1 is MNHNS, CDR2 SASEGT, per germline. The CDR3 has 15 amino acids. The V gene end was trimmed by 10 bases and the J gene end by 12 bases; junction bases not matched to a gene: 21. The CDR3 loop is CATSALMRTGVGHTF. As DNA, the CDR3 is TGTGCCACCAGCGCCTTAATGCGGACAGGGGTTGGACACACCTTC.

This clonotype was recorded once. This may stem from a read error, because a much larger clone lies one nucleotide away. This sequence joins TRBV28 and TRBJ2-7; tentative D call: TRBD1 (6 bases). This CDR3 spans 14 amino acids. CDR1 and CDR2 (germline): MDHEN, SYDVKM. CDR3 DNA sequence: TGTGGCAGCGGTAGGACAGCCAACCCCTACGAGCAGTACTTC. This sequence encodes CGSGRTANPYEQYF.

As concerns this clonotype: The junction departs from the called germline gene at one end, perhaps through a read error. The chain combines TRBV5-1 with TRBJ2-5; D gene unclear. The CDR3 spans 14 residues. Germline V gene lookup returns CDR1 SGHRS and CDR2 YFSETQ. This CDR3 reads CASSLGVWKETQYF. The CDR3 DNA reads TGCGCCAGCAGCCTGGGCGTGTGGAAAGAGACCCAGTACTTT.

This clonotype is a singleton in its sample. A much bigger clone sits one base away, suggesting this may be a read error. The chain joins TRBV7-8 to TRBJ1-2, with D unresolved. V was clipped by 10 bases and J by 5 bases, with 17 bases between them. The CDR3 is 13 amino acids. Germline V gene sequence: CDR1 SGHVS, CDR2 FQNEAQ. The CDR3 is CATSSEECYGYTF. CDR3 in DNA: TGTGCCACCTCCTCGGAGGAGTGTTATGGCTACACCTTC.